Listed below are T cell receptor beta chains from one sample, sequenced in a study of T cell responses to AZD1222 COVID-19 vaccine. Only in-frame clones appear in the TCRdb table, and some are missing; sequencing was by immunoSEQ multiplex PCR. The data contain approximately 150,000 clones, 75% to 90% of them singletons. The starting material was peripheral blood, obtained on day 0 of AZD1222 vaccination. Receptors were obtained from an adult in good health. The conserved cysteine and the conserved F or W are not part of the CDR3 here.

TRBJ2-7	TRBV25-1	ASSRTGVPPYEQY
TRBJ1-2	TRBV28	ASSSDGGGFYGYT
TRBJ2-7	TRBV29-1	SVEGLGTGSSYEQY
TRBJ1-6	TRBV28	ASSLRQGRNSPLH
TRBJ1-1	TRBV12-3/TRBV12-4	ASSLALRTKTF
TRBJ2-3	TRBV5-6	ASSLVLDSTDTQY
TRBJ1-6	TRBV7-8	ASSLGGSYSPLH
TRBJ1-2	TRBV2	ASSAAYGYT
TRBJ1-5	TRBV30	AFNRGGNQPQH
TRBJ1-5	TRBV30	AWSGPSGQPQH
TRBJ1-5	TRBV6-5	ASGTATGNQPQH
TRBJ2-2	TRBV18	ASSRVQGRGNTGELF
TRBJ1-2	TRBV19	ASSILQGGYGYT
TRBJ2-2	TRBV7-8	ASSLEQGTNTGELF
TRBJ1-6	TRBV6-6	ASSSGPGLRSPLH
TRBJ2-1	TRBV12-3/TRBV12-4	ASRLVDEQF
TRBJ2-2	TRBV6-5	ASSPPRGNTGELF
TRBJ1-2	TRBV6-5	ASSQTERSSGYT
TRBJ1-6	TRBV6-1	ASSEQGLDSPLH
TRBJ2-7	TRBV28	ASSEAGTRGLIEQY
TRBJ2-3	TRBV13	ASSPLPGSGSTDTQY
TRBJ1-2	TRBV4-1	ASSQAPGLSQGNYGYT
TRBJ1-5	TRBV28	ASKGDGLGSNQPQH
TRBJ2-7	TRBV11-2	ASSPGTPYEQY
TRBJ1-1	TRBV5-1	ASSSRGGGTEAF
TRBJ2-7	TRBV27	ASRPTAAGGPGEQY
TRBJ1-4	TRBV7-9	ASSAQGWAEKLF
TRBJ2-7	TRBV20-1	SVRGQYEQY